Listed here are 13 T cell receptor beta chains from one sample, sequenced in a study of early T cells in non-severe SARS-CoV-2 infection. TCRdb reprocessed the 5' RACE reads via MiXCR and lists one record per CDR3 protein. Of approximately 120,000 distinct CDR3 sequences listed, more than 13% were seen once; the top ten hold 20% to 25%. Sequencing used whole blood. These receptors originate from an adult who was a healthcare worker with PCR-confirmed SARS-CoV-2 infection or an uninfected control (not recorded which).

The chain carries TRBV5-6 and TRBJ1-2, with D unclear. This CDR3 is built from 12 residues. CDR1 and CDR2 (germline): SGHDT, YYEEEE. V lost 2 bases, J lost 8 bases, and 10 bases lay in between. The CDR3 region is CASSLREGGYTF. The CDR3, as DNA: TGTGCCAGCAGCTTAAGAGAAGGAGGCTACACCTTC. Based on the CDR3 plus reference TRBV5-6 and TRBJ1-2, the full variable domain is DAGVTQSPTHLIKTRGQQVTLRCSPKSGHDTVSWYQQALGQGPQFIFQYYEEEERQRGNFPDRFSGHQFPNYSSELNVNALLLGDSALYLCASSLREGGYTFGSGTRLTVV.

This rearrangement joins TRBV3-1 to TRBJ2-3; TRBD2 agrees at 8 bases. Germline V gene sequence: CDR1 LGHDT, CDR2 YNNKEL (reference sequence). V trimming: 3 bases; J trimming: 4 bases; junction bases outside the gene matches: 18. The CDR3 length is 19 residues. The CDR3 region is CASSQRVSRGGPSADTQYF. CDR3 bases: TGTGCCAGCAGCCAGAGGGTTTCTCGGGGGGGCCCGAGTGCAGATACGCAGTATTTT.

The V call is TRBV6-6, the J call TRBJ1-1, with D unresolved. The V end lost 3 bases, the J end lost 11 bases, and 10 bases lay between the germline ends. The CDR3 extends over 11 amino acids. From germline, CDR1 is MNHNY and CDR2 SVGAGI (reference sequence). CDR3 loop: CASSYQGSAFF. The CDR3 region has the DNA TGTGCCAGCAGTTATCAAGGGTCGGCTTTCTTT.

The chain couples TRBV25-1 to TRBJ2-5, with 7 nucleotides matching TRBD1. The germline gives CDR1 MGHDK, CDR2 SYGVNS. J gave up 4 bases and V 5 bases, and 7 bases lay outside the gene matches. The CDR3 totals 14 residues. CDR3 residues: CASSRQGEGETQYF. The CDR3 DNA follows: TGTGCCAGCAGTCGACAGGGTGAGGGAGAGACCCAGTACTTC.

This clonotype was counted only a few times. The chain links TRBV19 to TRBJ2-1, with 12 bases matching TRBD2. Germline V gene data show CDR1 as LNHDA and CDR2 as SQIVND (reference sequence). The CDR3 runs 16 residues. V lost 5 bases and J lost 0; bases outside the gene matches: 2. CDR3: CASSRTSGASYNEQFF. Written as DNA, the CDR3 is TGTGCCAGTAGTCGGACTAGCGGGGCCTCCTACAATGAGCAGTTCTTC.

This clonotype was seen only a few times. The chain is built from TRBV10-3 and TRBJ1-5; the match to TRBD1 covers 8 bases. This CDR3 comprises 14 residues. Trimming took 8 bases from V and 7 from J; bases not matched to a gene: 10. Germline CDR1 and CDR2: ENHRY and SYGVKD. The CDR3 reads CAIRSDRDGQPQHF. For the CDR3, the DNA is TGTGCCATCCGGTCGGACAGGGATGGACAGCCCCAGCATTTT.

V usage is TRBV6-6 and J usage is TRBJ1-1, with no clear D. CDR1 MNHNY and CDR2 SVGAGI come from the germline V gene (reference sequence). V lost 7 bases and J 5 bases, leaving 14 bases between the germline ends. There are 13 residues in the CDR3. CDR3 bases: TGTGCCAGCAAGGCTGGCGTGGGTACTGAAGCTTTCTTT. It yields the protein CASKAGVGTEAFF.

This clonotype has a count of ten or more. The chain recombines TRBV18 with TRBJ2-5; D possibly corresponds to TRBD1 (6 bases). CDR3 size: 15 residues. CDR1 and CDR2 (germline): KGHSH, LQKENI. The germline V and J ends were trimmed by 2 bases and 7 bases, with 17 bases remaining between them. The CDR3 is CASSPRDIDPRTQYF. CDR3 sequence (DNA): TGTGCCAGCTCACCAAGGGACATTGACCCAAGGACCCAGTACTTC.

This clonotype has just a few counts. J is TRBJ2-3 and V is TRBV4-1; no definite D call. This CDR3 is 12 amino acids long. V was pared by 0 bases and J by 8 bases, with 6 bases between. Germline CDR1 and CDR2: MGHRA and YSYEKL. CDR3 coding DNA: TGCGCCAGCAGCCAAGATCCGGCTACGCAGTATTTT. As protein: CASSQDPATQYF.

This clonotype has at least ten counts. V usage is TRBV19 and J usage is TRBJ2-7, with D hard to call. The CDR3 has 14 amino acids. From germline, CDR1 is LNHDA and CDR2 SQIVND (reference sequence). Between the trimmed V and J ends, which lost 6 bases and 6 bases, there was a span of 18 bases. The CDR3 DNA sequence: TGTGCCAGTAGGCGAGAAACTGACAATTCCGAGCAGTACTTC. The encoded protein is CASRRETDNSEQYF.

The rearrangement uses TRBV11-1 and TRBJ2-7; D is unclear. Germline-derived CDR1 and CDR2 are SGHAT and FQDESV (reference sequence). Trimming removed 5 bases from V and 2 bases from J, with 16 bases in between. This CDR3 contains 15 residues. The CDR3 bases are TGTGCCAGCAGCAGAGAGGAAGGCTATACCTACGAGCAGTACTTC. It encodes CASSREEGYTYEQYF.

The CDR3 loop is CASSLSRDYEQYF. The CDR3 nucleotides are TGTGCCAGCAGCTTGTCCAGAGACTACGAGCAGTACTTC. This chain joins TRBV7-2 and TRBJ2-7; D not certain. From germline, CDR1 is SGHTA and CDR2 FQGNSA. V gave up 3 bases and J gave up 3 bases, with 9 bases separating them. The CDR3 consists of 13 residues.

This clonotype has more than one count but fewer than ten. The J gene is TRBJ2-7, the V gene TRBV12-3 or TRBV12-4; TRBD2 might be the D (5 bases). V lost 7 bases and J lost 2, with 12 bases in between. The CDR3 is 13 residues long. CDR3 coding DNA: TGTGCCAGCACCTCCGGGAATACCTACGAGCAGTACTTC. Residues: CASTSGNTYEQYF.